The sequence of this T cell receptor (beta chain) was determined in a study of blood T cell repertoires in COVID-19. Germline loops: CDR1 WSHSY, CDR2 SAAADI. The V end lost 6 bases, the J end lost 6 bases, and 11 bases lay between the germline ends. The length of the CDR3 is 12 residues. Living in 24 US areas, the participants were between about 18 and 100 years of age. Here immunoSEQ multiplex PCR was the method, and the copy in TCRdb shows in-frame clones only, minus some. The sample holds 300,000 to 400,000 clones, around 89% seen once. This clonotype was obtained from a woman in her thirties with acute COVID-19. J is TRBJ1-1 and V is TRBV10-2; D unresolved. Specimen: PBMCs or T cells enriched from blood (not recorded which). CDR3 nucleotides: TGCGCCAGCAGATATCGGAGCGCTGAAGCTTTCTTT. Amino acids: CASRYRSAEAFF.